This T cell receptor (beta chain) was observed in a study of PD-1 blockade in classical Hodgkin lymphoma. Each of the patients experienced relapse following autologous stem cell transplantation, and their brentuximab vedotin exposure differed. Thawed PBMCs were the source of CD8+ T cells, obtained through magnetic negative selection. This table comes from immunoSEQ multiplex PCR, and its TCRdb copy is limited to in-frame clones, with some not included. This table has some 4,600 clones, 77% appearing once. Germline V gene data show CDR1 as GTSNPN and CDR2 as SVGIG (reference sequence). V lost 7 bases to trimming and J lost 5 bases; unmatched junction nucleotides: 2. CDR3 length: 12 residues. Points from the study as a whole: Patients who responded completely had about the same baseline diversity as newly diagnosed patients. The authors excluded patients who started nivolumab under 1 year after ASCT. There was a significant rise in CD4+ TCR diversity by C4D1, with no such rise for CD8+.

This clone was counted a single time. Its antigen is unidentified. The starting material was CD8+ T cells from blood, obtained at baseline. The receptor was isolated from a human donor with classical Hodgkin lymphoma. The rearrangement uses TRBV30 and TRBJ2-7; 13 bases align to TRBD2. CDR3 amino acids: CAFGLAGDEQYF. The CDR3 DNA sequence: TGTGCCTTTGGACTAGCGGGAGACGAGCAGTACTTC.